The 22 T cell receptor beta chains presented below share a single source sample, sequenced in a study of CXCR3-negative and CXCR3-positive naive CD8 T cells. These receptors have no known antigen. Whole-study results and caveats: More hydrophobic TRB CDR3s were found in CXCR3-positive naive cells than in CXCR3-negative naive cells.

UMI-labeled TRB cDNA libraries were prepared by 5' RACE. TCRdb reprocessed the 5' RACE reads and keeps a single row for each CDR3 protein, giving no DNA. This specimen shows 7,000 to 7,500 distinct CDR3 sequences; the ten leading clones hold over 1.5%. Sequenced sample: naive CXCR3+ CD8+ T cells from blood. Subset denoted: CD45RO-CCR7+CD27+CD95- naive CD8+ T cells expressing CXCR3 (TNR3+). These receptors came from a human donor in good health. Some clones in this sample may be carry-over from other donors' samples.

The V and J genes are TRBV20-1 and TRBJ2-7; TCRdb lists TRBD1, though no DNA is available to test this call. CDR3 length: 13 residues. From germline, CDR1 is DFQATT and CDR2 SNEGSKA (reference sequence). CDR3 amino acids: CSARYDRGNEQYF.

This sequence joins TRBV25-1 and TRBJ2-1; TCRdb designates TRBD1, a call that cannot be tested without DNA. CDR1 is MGHDK, CDR2 SYGVNS, per germline. The CDR3 extends over 15 amino acids. CDR3 protein: CASSVSGGPSYEQFF.

The chain joins TRBV29-1 to TRBJ2-3; TCRdb selects TRBD2, and the lack of DNA leaves this call unchecked. This CDR3 spans 14 amino acids. The germline gives CDR1 SQVTM, CDR2 ANQGSEA. The CDR3 reads CSVAGLAESDTQYF.

Judged by frequency, this clonotype is medium-sized (0.01 to 0.1%). J is TRBJ2-1 and V is TRBV29-1. Looked up from germline, CDR1 is SQVTM and CDR2 is ANQGSEA. CDR3 length: 14 residues. The CDR3 region is CSVEGKGLYNEQFF.

The J gene is TRBJ2-2, the V gene TRBV6-5; TCRdb's D gene call, TRBD1, goes unchecked for lack of DNA. This CDR3 contains 14 residues. Per germline, CDR1 MNHEY and CDR2 SVGAGI. CDR3 sequence: CASSLGGTPGELFF.

The CDR3: CASSLLGYNEQFF. The chain recombines TRBV28 with TRBJ2-1. The CDR3 length is 13 residues. Germline V CDR1 and CDR2: MDHEN, SYDVKM.

This clonotype is classed as medium-sized by frequency. The V call is TRBV12-3 or TRBV12-4, the J call TRBJ1-1. This CDR3 has 12 amino acids. The CDR3 here is CASSPSEGEAFF.

This clonotype is identified as medium-sized from frequency. The chain uses TRBV6-5 and TRBJ1-6. This CDR3 spans 16 amino acids. Germline loops: CDR1 MNHEY, CDR2 SVGAGI. CDR3 loop: CASSTYRSSYNSPLHF.

This clonotype is called medium-sized (0.01 to 0.1%) based on its frequency. The chain employs TRBV29-1 and TRBJ2-7. The CDR3 is 12 residues long. Germline values: CDR1 SQVTM, CDR2 ANQGSEA. This chain's CDR3 is CSVVASSYEQYF.

This clonotype is called medium-sized based on its frequency. The J gene is TRBJ2-6, the V gene TRBV29-1; the D call of TRBD1 rests on TCRdb alone, since no DNA is present to check it. The CDR3 has 14 residues. Looked up from germline, CDR1 is SQVTM and CDR2 is ANQGSEA. CDR3 protein: CSVPGAAGANVLTF.

This clonotype ranks as medium-sized in terms of frequency. V is TRBV29-1 and J is TRBJ2-1; TCRdb names TRBD1, which stays unverified in the absence of DNA. This CDR3 has 15 residues. From germline, CDR1 is SQVTM and CDR2 ANQGSEA. CDR3 residues: CSVDTGTEIYNEQFF.

This chain links TRBV5-5 with TRBJ2-5. The CDR3 has 12 residues. Germline CDR1 SGHKS, CDR2 YYEKEE (reference sequence). The CDR3 spells CASSLTGETQYF.

The V and J genes are TRBV27 and TRBJ1-1; TCRdb reports TRBD1, a call that lacks DNA to check it against. CDR1 and CDR2 (germline): MNHEY, SMNVEV (reference sequence). This CDR3 has 14 residues. The CDR3 protein is CASSLGGLNTEAFF.

V and J are TRBV20-1 and TRBJ1-5; as DNA is missing, the TRBD1 call by TCRdb cannot be tested. The germline V gene encodes CDR1 DFQATT and CDR2 SNEGSKA (reference sequence). The CDR3 length is 18 residues. CDR3 sequence: CSASPRTVEPHNNQPQHF.

This clonotype is classed as medium-sized (0.01 to 0.1%) by frequency. The chain carries TRBV7-2 and TRBJ2-1; TCRdb calls TRBD2, which cannot be checked without DNA. The germline V gene encodes CDR1 SGHTA and CDR2 FQGNSA. There are 19 residues in the CDR3. The CDR3: CASRGTSGRYLISYNEQFF.

Its frequency marks this clonotype as medium-sized. CDR3 residues: CSVGITGLVYF. This chain connects TRBV29-1 to TRBJ1-3; TCRdb indicates TRBD1, and absent DNA this call remains unverified. Looked up from germline, CDR1 is SQVTM and CDR2 is ANQGSEA. This CDR3 has 11 residues.

This clonotype shows up as medium-sized by frequency. The chain combines TRBV11-2 with TRBJ2-1; no DNA is available, so the TRBD2 call from TCRdb remains unchecked. From germline, CDR1 is SGHAT and CDR2 FQNNGV. This CDR3 region has 14 residues. The CDR3: CASSQLAGYNEQFF. Together with reference TRBV11-2 and TRBJ2-1, the CDR3 gives the full variable domain: EAGVAQSPRYKIIEKRQSVAFWCNPISGHATLYWYQQILGQGPKLLIQFQNNGVVDDSQLPKDRFSAERLKGVDSTLKIQPAKLEDSAVYLCASSQLAGYNEQFFGPGTRLTVL.

The chain combines TRBV7-2 with TRBJ2-1; TCRdb lists TRBD2, though no DNA is available to test this call. This CDR3 spans 13 amino acids. The germline gives CDR1 SGHTA, CDR2 FQGNSA. The CDR3 loop is CASSPRLDNEQFF.

The genes are TRBV28 and TRBJ1-4; TCRdb outputs TRBD1, but without DNA this stays unchecked. Germline lookup yields CDR1 MDHEN and CDR2 SYDVKM. This CDR3 spans 14 amino acids. The CDR3 loop is CASLPGQYNEKLFF.

This clonotype is called medium-sized (0.01 to 0.1%) based on its frequency. CDR3 sequence: CAISDPSGFADTQYF. V usage is TRBV10-3 and J usage is TRBJ2-3. CDR1 is ENHRY and CDR2 is SYGVKD in the germline V gene. The CDR3 has 15 residues.

The rearrangement uses TRBV6-1 and TRBJ2-7; checking the TCRdb D call of TRBD1 is not possible without DNA. Per the germline V gene, CDR1 is MNHNS and CDR2 is SASEGT. The CDR3 has 14 amino acids. CDR3 sequence reads: CASNRDRGAHEQYF.

Judged by frequency, this clonotype is medium-sized. V usage is TRBV4-1 and J usage is TRBJ2-3; with no DNA, the TCRdb D assignment of TRBD2 cannot be verified. The V gene's germline CDR1 is MGHRA and CDR2 YSYEKL. This CDR3 is built from 15 residues. The CDR3 reads CASSRTSGRTDTQYF.